This T cell receptor (beta chain) was captured in a study of T cell responses to AZD1222 COVID-19 vaccine. TCRdb's table, derived via immunoSEQ multiplex PCR, lists solely in-frame clones and lacks some. The profile shows approximately 100,000 clones, approximately 87% of them singletons. Study findings and constraints: None of the repertoires were sampled until the peak T cell response had passed. In the spike-specific TCR repertoire, nearly half reportedly target unmutated variant regions.

In regard to this clone: Its antigen is undetermined.

V lost 4 bases, J lost 6 bases, and 7 bases stayed unmatched. CDR1 is SGHDT, CDR2 YYEEEE, per germline. The CDR3 contains 13 residues. This sample comprised peripheral blood, obtained on day 0 of AZD1222 vaccination. This sequence joins TRBV5-6 and TRBJ2-7; 7 bases line up with TRBD1. This receptor was taken from an adult in good health. This chain's CDR3 is CASSPRGQSEQYF. In DNA, the CDR3 is TGTGCCAGCAGCCCAAGGGGGCAGAGCGAGCAGTACTTC.